Included here is one TCR beta chain sequence, with context. Its antigen is unidentified. Germline V lookup: CDR1 MNHEY, CDR2 SVGAGI. V was trimmed by 5 bases and J by 1 base, leaving 11 bases between them. The CDR3 loop spans 14 amino acids. The data were obtained in a study of cytomegalovirus exposure and HLA in healthy donors. Whole-study findings and limits: Most likely, a cluster of highly shared sequence variants arose as a sequencing artifact.

Both 60 Vbeta primers and 13 Jbeta primers went into the PCR. Using immunoSEQ multiplex PCR, the repertoire was profiled, and TCRdb retains in-frame clones only, with some absent. The sample includes approximately 97,000 clones, less than 85% seen only once; the top ten take 2.5% to 3%. Material: PBMCs. The sequence came from a middle-aged man in good health and CMV-seronegative. The rearrangement joins TRBV6-5 to TRBJ1-1; no firm D call. CDR3 sequence reads: CASSGRRENTEAFF. The CDR3 DNA is TGTGCCAGCAGTGGGCGACGGGAGAACACTGAAGCTTTCTTT.